The next 21 T cell receptor beta chains were all read from a single sample in a study of blood T cell repertoires in COVID-19. Produced via immunoSEQ multiplex PCR; TCRdb's table is partial and in-frame only. Of 150,000 to 200,000 clones listed, about 80% are singletons. Sequencing input: peripheral blood. These receptors were taken from a human donor with acute or convalescent COVID-19. The donor label of this sample is uncertain.

Only a few counts were recorded for this clone. The CDR3 protein is CASIEPGGYGYTF. CDR3 in DNA: TGTGCCAGCATAGAACCGGGGGGGTATGGCTACACCTTC. The rearrangement joins TRBV6-6 to TRBJ1-2; perhaps TRBD1 as D (5 bases). Germline assignment: CDR1 MNHNY and CDR2 SVGAGI (reference sequence). This CDR3 has 13 residues. The germline V and J ends were trimmed by 7 bases and 5 bases, with 14 bases remaining between them.

The rearrangement links TRBV27 to TRBJ2-6; no clear D. CDR3 length: 16 amino acids. Germline CDR1 reads MNHEY; CDR2 reads SMNVEV (reference sequence). Trimming cost V 6 bases and J 2 bases, with 14 bases left between them. CDR3 region: CASSPRWLAGANVLTF. In DNA form, the CDR3 reads TGTGCCAGCAGCCCCCGTTGGCTGGCTGGGGCCAACGTCCTGACTTTC.

Only a few counts were recorded for this clone. The chain couples TRBV29-1 to TRBJ1-2; TRBD1 matches 8 bases. Germline V gene lookup returns CDR1 SQVTM and CDR2 ANQGSEA. This CDR3 is built from 15 residues. With 4 bases clipped from V and 6 bases from J, the junction kept 13 bases outside the gene matches. CDR3 in amino acids: CSVVPGGFGYDGYTF. The CDR3 nucleotides are TGCAGCGTTGTCCCAGGGGGCTTTGGTTACGATGGCTACACCTTC.

In this sample, this clone turned up once. This chain links TRBV4-1 with TRBJ2-7, with D unresolved. Germline CDR1 MGHRA, CDR2 YSYEKL. The CDR3 has 16 amino acids. V gave up 1 base and J gave up 0 bases, with 13 bases separating them. CDR3 amino acids: CASSQVGLRNSYEQYF. CDR3 coding DNA: TGCGCCAGCAGCCAAGTTGGGCTCAGGAACTCCTACGAGCAGTACTTC.

The V and J genes are TRBV9 and TRBJ2-7; D may be TRBD1 (5 bases). V was pared by 0 bases and J by 1 base, with 11 bases between. The germline V gene has CDR1 SGDLS and CDR2 YYNGEE. The CDR3 extends over 15 amino acids. The CDR3 DNA reads as TGTGCCAGCAGCGTAGGATGGGGCACATCCTACGAGCAGTACTTC. Translated: CASSVGWGTSYEQYF.

The chain couples TRBV6-5 to TRBJ2-7, with 8 bases fitting TRBD2. This CDR3 has 14 residues. V was clipped by 4 bases and J by 4 bases; unmatched bases: 6. In germline, CDR1 is MNHEY, CDR2 SVGAGI. The CDR3 DNA is TGTGCCAGCAGTTCACTAGCGGAAAATTACGAGCAGTACTTC. It specifies CASSSLAENYEQYF.

Only one count was recorded for this clone. The chain carries TRBV7-8 and TRBJ2-1; no definite D call. The ends were cut back, 4 bases at V and 7 bases at J, with 20 bases in the middle. In germline, CDR1 is SGHVS, CDR2 FQNEAQ. CDR3 length: 16 amino acids. CDR3 in amino acids: CASSSPSRLEPNEQFF. In nucleotides, the CDR3 is TGTGCCAGCAGCTCCCCTTCCCGACTTGAGCCGAATGAGCAGTTCTTC.

The chain joins TRBV9 to TRBJ2-5; 8 nucleotides agree with TRBD2. Germline V gives CDR1 SGDLS, CDR2 YYNGEE. This CDR3 has 15 amino acids. The V and J ends lost 0 bases and 5 bases, in that order; junction bases with no gene match: 6. This CDR3 is CASSVVGGGGETQYF. The CDR3 DNA is TGTGCCAGCAGCGTAGTCGGGGGGGGCGGGGAGACCCAGTACTTC.

The chain carries TRBV2 and TRBJ1-6; TRBD1 matches at 10 bases. The CDR3 is made up of 18 amino acids. The germline V gene encodes CDR1 SNHLY and CDR2 FYNNEI. Trimming took 2 bases from V and 8 from J; bases not matched to a gene: 12. The CDR3 protein is CASSESFYGDRGDSPLHF. The CDR3 bases are TGTGCCAGCAGTGAATCGTTTTATGGGGACAGGGGAGATTCACCCCTCCACTTT.

The rearrangement uses TRBV5-1 and TRBJ2-1, with TRBD2 identical over 8 bases. CDR3 size: 16 residues. V was clipped by 2 bases and J by 0 bases; unmatched bases: 4. The germline CDR1 and CDR2 sequences are SGHRS and YFSETQ. The CDR3 nucleotides read TGCGCCAGCAGCTTCGAGAGCGGGGGCTCCTACAATGAGCAGTTCTTC. It specifies CASSFESGGSYNEQFF.

The V and J genes are TRBV18 and TRBJ2-7, with 9 positions matching TRBD1. This CDR3 spans 15 amino acids. The V gene end was trimmed by 2 bases and the J gene end by 1 base; junction bases not matched to a gene: 3. Germline V gives CDR1 KGHSH, CDR2 LQKENI. DNA of the CDR3: TGTGCCAGCTCACCAGTCGACAGGGGGTCCTACGAGCAGTACTTC. As protein: CASSPVDRGSYEQYF. The variable domain in full, completed from reference TRBV18 and TRBJ2-7, reads NAGVMQNPRHLVRRRGQEARLRCSPMKGHSHVYWYRQLPEEGLKFMVYLQKENIIDESGMPKERFSAEFPKEGPSILRIQQVVRGDSAAYFCASSPVDRGSYEQYFGPGTRLTVT.

The V and J genes are TRBV28 and TRBJ2-7, with 9 bases identical to TRBD1. The CDR3 extends over 15 amino acids. The germline V gene encodes CDR1 MDHEN and CDR2 SYDVKM. The V and J ends lost 4 bases and 5 bases, in that order; junction bases with no gene match: 9. CDR3 loop: CASSSTGGAPNEQYF. The CDR3 DNA follows: TGTGCCAGCAGTTCTACAGGGGGCGCTCCCAACGAGCAGTACTTC.

This chain links TRBV6-1 with TRBJ2-5, with 16 bases matching TRBD2. The CDR3 sequence is 20 residues long. The J segment lost 5 bases and the V segment lost 3 bases, leaving 15 bases of the junction unmatched. Germline values: CDR1 MNHNS, CDR2 SASEGT. The CDR3 spells CASSDSPGLAGGARRETQYF. The CDR3 region has the DNA TGTGCCAGCAGTGATTCTCCGGGACTAGCGGGGGGGGCGAGAAGGGAGACCCAGTACTTC.

The gene calls are TRBV3-1 (or the pseudogene TRBV3-2) and TRBJ2-3; TRBD2 matches 8 bases. V lost 3 bases and J lost 5; bases outside the gene matches: 13. This CDR3 comprises 17 residues. Germline CDR1 is LGHDT and CDR2 is YNNKEL (reference sequence). In nucleotides, the CDR3 is TGTGCCAGCAGCCACTCCCCAGCGGGAGAGGATATAGATACGCAGTATTTT. Translating gives CASSHSPAGEDIDTQYF.

J is TRBJ1-3 and V is TRBV7-2; tentatively, D is TRBD1 (5 bases). Looked up from germline, CDR1 is SGHTA and CDR2 is FQGNSA. The CDR3 contains 15 residues. Trimming pared 7 bases from V and 6 bases from J, leaving 19 bases between. CDR3 sequence (DNA): TGTGCCAGCACCGTTCGGGGGAGCAGAGAAAACACCATATATTTT. The encoded protein is CASTVRGSRENTIYF.

This rearrangement joins TRBV7-2 to TRBJ2-3; 10 nucleotides align to TRBD1. The CDR3 spans 17 residues. V dropped 7 bases and J dropped 3; count of bases not matched to a gene: 13. Germline CDR1 SGHTA, CDR2 FQGNSA. The CDR3 bases are TGTGCCAGCACCCTCCGGGACAGGGGCCTCGGTACAGATACGCAGTATTTT. Protein sequence: CASTLRDRGLGTDTQYF.

The chain uses TRBV18 and TRBJ1-1; TRBD1 aligns across 8 bases. V gave up 0 bases and J gave up 8 bases; unmatched junction bases: 11. The CDR3 runs 16 residues. Germline values: CDR1 KGHSH, CDR2 LQKENI. The CDR3 protein is CASSPPRTGWEREAFF. CDR3 in DNA: TGTGCCAGCTCACCACCGAGGACAGGGTGGGAGCGGGAAGCTTTCTTT.

This clone came up a few times. The chain uses TRBV3-1 (or the pseudogene TRBV3-2) and TRBJ1-5; tentatively, D is TRBD1 (6 bases). CDR3 length: 15 residues. Germline lookup yields CDR1 LGHDT and CDR2 YNNKEL (reference sequence). V was cut by 2 bases and J by 3 bases, with 11 bases left in between. The CDR3 nucleotides are TGTGCCAGCAGCCAATTTAGACAGGACAATCAGCCCCAGCATTTT. It yields the protein CASSQFRQDNQPQHF.

The chain has TRBV3-1 (or the pseudogene TRBV3-2) and TRBJ1-5, with a weak D call TRBD1 (5 bases). The CDR3 loop spans 15 amino acids. Germline V gives CDR1 LGHDT, CDR2 YNNKEL (reference sequence). V lost 3 bases, J lost 6 bases, and 15 bases lay in between. This CDR3 reads CASSQTAGGSQPQHF. CDR3 DNA: TGTGCCAGCAGCCAGACTGCTGGGGGGAGTCAGCCCCAGCATTTT.

In its sample, this clone was seen a few times. The chain links TRBV9 to TRBJ2-3; 10 positions match TRBD2. Germline CDR1 is SGDLS and CDR2 is YYNGEE. V was clipped by 3 bases and J by 4 bases; unmatched bases: 5. The CDR3 runs 15 residues. The DNA of the CDR3 is TGTGCCAGCAGCGCCCCTAGCGGGGGTTCAGATACGCAGTATTTT. Translation: CASSAPSGGSDTQYF. Full variable domain (rest looked up from reference TRBV9 and TRBJ2-3): DSGVTQTPKHLITATGQRVTLRCSPRSGDLSVYWYQQSLDQGLQFLIQYYNGEERAKGNILERFSAQQFPDLHSELNLSSLELGDSALYFCASSAPSGGSDTQYFGPGTRLTVL.

The gene calls are TRBV5-4 and TRBJ1-6; TRBD1 matches at 7 bases. Trimming at V came to 5 bases and at J to 5 bases, leaving 7 bases not matched to a gene. CDR3 length equals 15 residues. Per the germline V gene, CDR1 is SGHNT and CDR2 is YYREEE (reference sequence). The CDR3 DNA reads TGTGCCAGCAGACGAACAGGGGTGGATAATTCACCCCTCCACTTT. It encodes CASRRTGVDNSPLHF. Supplemented by reference TRBV5-4 and TRBJ1-6, the full variable domain reads ETGVTQSPTHLIKTRGQQVTLRCSSQSGHNTVSWYQQALGQGPQFIFQYYREEENGRGNFPPRFSGLQFPNYSSELNVNALELDDSALYLCASRRTGVDNSPLHFGNGTRLTVT.